This T cell receptor (beta chain) was recorded in a study of T cells in Graves' hyperthyroidism and ophthalmopathy. This clonotype was detected ten times or more. Researchers amplified the TCR beta CDR3 regions from RNA transcripts. First-round RT-PCR with HTBI primers amplified the TCR CDR3 region. TCRdb reprocessed the multiplex PCR reads with MiXCR, giving one entry per CDR3 protein. The top ten hold 6.5% to 9% of the sample, which has 450,000 to 650,000 distinct CDR3 sequences, approximately 15% seen once. The sequence was obtained from a woman aged 18-29 years with Graves' ophthalmopathy. Sequencing was done on a sample of blood.

CDR3 residues: CASIPRGQGSYEQYF. The DNA for the CDR3 is TGTGCCAGCATCCCCAGGGGACAGGGGTCCTACGAGCAGTACTTC. The chain has TRBV28 and TRBJ2-7, with 10 bases aligning to TRBD1. The CDR3 is made up of 15 amino acids. V lost 7 bases and J lost 1; bases outside the gene matches: 7. In germline, CDR1 is MDHEN, CDR2 SYDVKM.